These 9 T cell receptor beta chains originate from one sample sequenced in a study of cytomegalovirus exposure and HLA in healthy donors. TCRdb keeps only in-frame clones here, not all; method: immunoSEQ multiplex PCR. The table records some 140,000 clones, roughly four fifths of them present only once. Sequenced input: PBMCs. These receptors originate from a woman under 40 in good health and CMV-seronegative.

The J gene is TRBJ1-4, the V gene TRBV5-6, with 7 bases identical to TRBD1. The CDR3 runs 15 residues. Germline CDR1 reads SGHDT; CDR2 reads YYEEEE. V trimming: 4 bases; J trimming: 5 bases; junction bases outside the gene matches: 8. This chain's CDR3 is CASSRIDRANEKLFF. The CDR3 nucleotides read TGTGCCAGCAGCCGGATCGACAGGGCGAATGAAAAACTGTTTTTT.

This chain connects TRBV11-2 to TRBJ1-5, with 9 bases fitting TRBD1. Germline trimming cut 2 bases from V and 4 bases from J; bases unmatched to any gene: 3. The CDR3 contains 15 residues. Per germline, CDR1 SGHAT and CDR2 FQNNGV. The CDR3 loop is CASSLSGTGNQPQHF. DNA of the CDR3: TGTGCCAGCAGCTTATCCGGGACAGGGAATCAGCCCCAGCATTTT.

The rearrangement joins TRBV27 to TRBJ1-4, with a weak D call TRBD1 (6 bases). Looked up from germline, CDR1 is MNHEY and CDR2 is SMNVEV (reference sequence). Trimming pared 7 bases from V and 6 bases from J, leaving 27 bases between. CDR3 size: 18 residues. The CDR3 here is CASKVSRWTRGIDEKLFF. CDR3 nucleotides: TGTGCCAGCAAAGTTTCAAGATGGACCAGGGGTATCGATGAAAAACTGTTTTTT. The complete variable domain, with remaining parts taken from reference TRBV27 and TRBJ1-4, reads EAQVTQNPRYLITVTGKKLTVTCSQNMNHEYMSWYRQDPGLGLRQIYYSMNVEVTDKGDVPEGYKVSRKEKRNFPLILESPSPNQTSLYFCASKVSRWTRGIDEKLFFGSGTQLSVL.

CDR3 DNA: TGTGCCATCAGTGAACGAGCGGGGGAGACCCAGTACTTC. Its protein product is CAISERAGETQYF. The rearrangement uses TRBV10-3 and TRBJ2-5; TRBD2 aligns across 7 bases. This CDR3 comprises 13 residues. Germline CDR1 ENHRY, CDR2 SYGVKD. J lost 5 bases, V lost 3 bases, and 3 bases had no gene match.

CDR3 nucleotides: TGCAGCGTTGGGGGACAGGCGAGTGAAGCTTTCTTT. It codes for CSVGGQASEAFF. The J gene is TRBJ1-1, the V gene TRBV29-1; 8 positions agree with TRBD1. The CDR3 length is 12 residues. The trim removed 4 bases at V and 7 bases at J, leaving 5 bases unmatched. Germline CDR1 and CDR2: SQVTM and ANQGSEA.

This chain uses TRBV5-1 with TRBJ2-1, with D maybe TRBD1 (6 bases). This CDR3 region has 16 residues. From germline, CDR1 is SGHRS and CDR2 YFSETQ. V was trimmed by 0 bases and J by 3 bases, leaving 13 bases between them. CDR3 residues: CASSLATGSHYNEQFF. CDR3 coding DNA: TGCGCCAGCAGCTTGGCTACAGGGTCCCACTACAATGAGCAGTTCTTC.

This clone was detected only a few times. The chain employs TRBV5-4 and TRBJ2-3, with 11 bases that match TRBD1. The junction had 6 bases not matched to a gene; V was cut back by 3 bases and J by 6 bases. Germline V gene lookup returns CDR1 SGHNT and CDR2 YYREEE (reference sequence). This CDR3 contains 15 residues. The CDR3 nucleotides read TGTGCCAGCAGCTGGGGGACAGGGGGGGTGGATACGCAGTATTTT. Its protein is CASSWGTGGVDTQYF.

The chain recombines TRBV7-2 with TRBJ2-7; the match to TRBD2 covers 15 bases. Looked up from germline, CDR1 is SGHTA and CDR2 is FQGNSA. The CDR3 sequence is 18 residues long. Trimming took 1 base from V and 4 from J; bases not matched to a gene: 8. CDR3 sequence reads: CASSLVGGTSGGIYEQYF. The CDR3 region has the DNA TGTGCCAGCAGCTTAGTAGGAGGGACTAGCGGGGGGATTTACGAGCAGTACTTC.

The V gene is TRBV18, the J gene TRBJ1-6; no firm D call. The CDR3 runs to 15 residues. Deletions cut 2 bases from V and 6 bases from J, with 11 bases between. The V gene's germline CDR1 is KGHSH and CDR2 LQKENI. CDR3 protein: CASSPSGGSNSPLHF. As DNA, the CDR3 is TGTGCCAGCTCACCAAGTGGAGGGTCTAATTCACCCCTCCACTTT.